At least ten counts were recorded for the clone carrying this TCR beta chain. This sample was taken from a study of blood T cell repertoires in COVID-19. Study information: Donors in the United States, Italy and Spain gave samples during acute or convalescent COVID-19.

Each participant's cohort was designated according to participant-reported clinical history. Original methodology: The assay estimated nucleated cells by amplifying reference gene primers. Some clones are missing from TCRdb's copy, which holds only in-frame ones; the method was immunoSEQ multiplex PCR. Clonal size and the V and J genes are those of that table, whereas D and trimming came from the DNA. The top ten clones hold roughly 20% of a sample with hundreds of thousands of clones, roughly 85% of them seen once. Germline-derived CDR1 and CDR2 are SGHDT and YYEEEE. V was shortened by 0 bases and J by 6 bases, with 10 bases between the two germline ends. The CDR3 is made up of 14 amino acids.

The specimen sequenced was PBMCs or T cells enriched from blood (not recorded which). This chain joins TRBV5-6 and TRBJ2-1, with a weak D call TRBD1 (5 bases). The sequence was collected from a middle-aged man who had recovered from COVID-19. CDR3 loop: CASSLAGAINEQFF. The CDR3 DNA follows: TGTGCCAGCAGCTTGGCTGGGGCCATCAATGAGCAGTTCTTC.